This is a list of T cell receptor beta chains from one sample in a study of T cell responses to AZD1222 COVID-19 vaccine. Libraries were prepared by immunoSEQ multiplex PCR; TCRdb keeps only in-frame clonotypes and omits some of them. The sample holds about 120,000 clones, around 87% seen once. The source was peripheral blood, collected 28 days after the second AZD1222 dose. The receptors stem from an adult who received the AZD1222 COVID-19 vaccine. CDR3s leave out the opening cysteine and the closing phenylalanine or tryptophan. D genes are given only for firm matches. Rows may omit the clone size; those that give it use once, few, many or a size class.

size,V,J,D,CDR3
NA,TRBV5-4,TRBJ1-2,NA,ASSFGWVSGYT
NA,TRBV10-3,TRBJ2-5,NA,AISYREETQY
NA,TRBV4-3,TRBJ2-2,NA,ASSQELALHTGELF
NA,TRBV6-5,TRBJ2-2,NA,ASSWRGFDTGELF
few,TRBV7-9,TRBJ2-2,TRBD2,ASSAGTSGVVGELF
NA,TRBV5-4,TRBJ2-5,NA,ASSGGGVEQGETQY
NA,TRBV11-3,TRBJ2-3,NA,ASSPTRGSDTQY
once,TRBV4-1,TRBJ1-2,NA,ASSQDRGSGYGYT
few,TRBV7-9,TRBJ1-5,NA,ASSFGPYSNQPQH
once,TRBV7-9,TRBJ1-1,NA,ASSLSGDNTEAF
NA,TRBV2,TRBJ2-7,NA,ASRDDSYEQY
NA,TRBV7-6,TRBJ1-1,NA,ASSSGTIGSTEAF
NA,TRBV20-1,TRBJ1-5,NA,SASHNQPQH
NA,TRBV14,TRBJ1-1,NA,ASRQRTGNTEAF
NA,TRBV6-6,TRBJ1-2,TRBD1,ASSLQGNYGYT
NA,TRBV11-2,TRBJ2-2,TRBD2,ASSTRTRRDTGELF
NA,TRBV27,TRBJ1-2,TRBD1,ASSLRQGYGYT
NA,TRBV9,TRBJ2-5,TRBD2,ASSVRGRGQETQY
once,TRBV7-2,TRBJ2-2,TRBD2,ASSSPSGGAMGTGELF
NA,TRBV11-2,TRBJ1-3,NA,ASSLDSRLPGKGNTIY
NA,TRBV28,TRBJ1-2,TRBD1,ASSLTRQGAWGYT
NA,TRBV30,TRBJ1-1,NA,AWTLTGQGFTEAF
NA,TRBV9,TRBJ2-3,NA,ASSAGHESALQSTDTQY
few,TRBV9,TRBJ1-1,NA,ASRAQGNTEAF
NA,TRBV7-2,TRBJ1-6,TRBD1,ASSSEGTAYNSPLH
NA,TRBV7-9,TRBJ1-2,TRBD1,ASSSSSPGQGWYGYT
few,TRBV30,TRBJ1-2,NA,AWRSARQGPNYGYT
NA,TRBV5-1,TRBJ1-2,NA,ASSLVSGGYGYT
once,TRBV21-1,TRBJ1-1,NA,ATMVQGLNTEAF